The 9 T cell receptor beta chains below come from one sample, sequenced in a study of T cell responses to AZD1222 COVID-19 vaccine. This table comes from immunoSEQ multiplex PCR, and its TCRdb copy is limited to in-frame clones, with some not included. The data hold about 140,000 clones, with 92% observed a single time. Sequenced here: peripheral blood, sampled on day 0 of AZD1222 vaccination. The receptors here all came from an adult in good health.

The table lists this clone with a count of one. The chain recombines TRBV2 with TRBJ2-5; maybe TRBD2 (5 bases). Trimming cost V 6 bases and J 2 bases, with 7 bases left between them. CDR3 length: 12 residues. Germline CDR1 is SNHLY and CDR2 is FYNNEI. The CDR3 region is CASRLAQETQYF. In nucleotides, the CDR3 is TGTGCCAGCAGGCTAGCTCAAGAGACCCAGTACTTC.

The J gene is TRBJ2-2, the V gene TRBV27; tentative D call: TRBD2 (6 bases). V dropped 1 base and J dropped 8 bases, with 11 bases sitting between them. Germline assignment: CDR1 MNHEY and CDR2 SMNVEV (reference sequence). The CDR3 contains 14 residues. The CDR3 protein is CASSLFAGRGELFF. The CDR3, as DNA: TGTGCCAGCAGTTTATTCGCAGGGAGGGGGGAGCTGTTTTTT.

V gene TRBV15 combines with J gene TRBJ2-1, with D unresolved. Germline values: CDR1 LNHNV, CDR2 YYDKDF (reference sequence). The length of the CDR3 is 15 residues. V lost 8 bases to trimming and J lost 4 bases, with 18 bases between them. The CDR3 DNA sequence: TGTGCCACCTCGCCCTCCAACCCCATTTACAATGAGCAGTTCTTC. Translating gives CATSPSNPIYNEQFF.

This chain joins TRBV7-2 and TRBJ1-5; D is possibly TRBD1 (5 bases). CDR3 length: 15 residues. Trimming took off 1 base at V and 7 bases at J, with 14 bases between the two ends. Looked up from germline, CDR1 is SGHTA and CDR2 is FQGNSA. CDR3 DNA sequence: TGTGCCAGCAGCTTAGTTGGGGGTCGGGACCAGCCCCAGCATTTT. As protein: CASSLVGGRDQPQHF.

The chain combines TRBV9 with TRBJ2-1; D might be TRBD2 (5 bases). The CDR3 is made up of 14 amino acids. Trimming removed 1 base at V and 3 bases at J, with 8 bases between. CDR1 SGDLS and CDR2 YYNGEE come from the germline V gene. The CDR3 sequence: CASSVIGNYNEQFF. CDR3 DNA sequence: TGTGCCAGCAGCGTAATCGGGAACTACAATGAGCAGTTCTTC.

The rearrangement links TRBV15 to TRBJ1-1, with a weak D call TRBD1 (5 bases). V lost 1 base and J 0 bases, leaving 9 bases between the germline ends. CDR3 length equals 15 residues. Germline V gene sequence: CDR1 LNHNV, CDR2 YYDKDF (reference sequence). CDR3 bases: TGTGCCACCAGCAGAGTAGACAGCGTGAACACTGAAGCTTTCTTT. Residues: CATSRVDSVNTEAFF.

The chain has TRBV6-5 and TRBJ2-3, with D possibly being TRBD2 (6 bases). This CDR3 has 15 residues. Germline CDR1 MNHEY, CDR2 SVGAGI. V was trimmed by 0 bases and J by 5 bases, leaving 12 bases between them. The CDR3 spells CASSYSRRGRDTQYF. CDR3 in DNA: TGTGCCAGCAGTTACTCGCGCCGGGGGAGAGATACGCAGTATTTT.

V is TRBV9 and J is TRBJ1-5, with D hard to call. The V gene lost 0 bases and the J gene lost 5 bases, with 12 bases spanning the gap. Germline loops: CDR1 SGDLS, CDR2 YYNGEE. CDR3 size: 15 residues. The chain's CDR3 is CASSVGPARHQPQHF. The CDR3 bases are TGTGCCAGCAGCGTAGGTCCGGCCCGACATCAGCCCCAGCATTTT.

The J gene is TRBJ1-2, the V gene TRBV3-1 (or the pseudogene TRBV3-2), with TRBD1 identical over 7 bases. The junction had 12 bases not matched to a gene; V was cut back by 4 bases and J by 4 bases. The CDR3 runs 16 residues. Germline CDR1 LGHDT, CDR2 YNNKEL (reference sequence). CDR3 loop: CASSPTGARSVYGYTF. As DNA, the CDR3 is TGTGCCAGCAGCCCCACAGGGGCCCGTAGTGTCTATGGCTACACCTTC.